Following are 2 T cell receptor beta chains from one sample sequenced in a study of blood T cells in healthy people across ages. For the second PCR, which ran for about 6 to 12 cycles, a sample-barcoded 5' primer and a J-beta primer mix were used. TCRdb redid the calling of the 5' RACE reads with MiXCR, one entry per CDR3 protein. The table lists 1.5 million to 2 million distinct CDR3 sequences, around 50% of them singletons, with 2.1% in the top ten. Material for sequencing was blood. The receptors stem from a woman in her forties in good health.

This clonotype was recorded a few times. The J gene is TRBJ2-3, the V gene TRBV15, with D possibly matching TRBD1 (6 bases). With 2 bases removed from V and 4 bases from J, the gap between germline ends came to 16 bases. Germline-derived CDR1 and CDR2 are LNHNV and YYDKDF (reference sequence). This CDR3 spans 16 amino acids. The CDR3 region is CATSRMDAGASDTQYF. The CDR3 DNA reads as TGTGCCACCAGCAGAATGGATGCAGGGGCATCAGATACGCAGTATTTT. The variable domain in full, completed from reference TRBV15 and TRBJ2-3, reads DAMVIQNPRYQVTQFGKPVTLSCSQTLNHNVMYWYQQKSSQAPKLLFHYYDKDFNNEADTPDNFQSRRPNTSFCFLDIRSPGLGDTAMYLCATSRMDAGASDTQYFGPGTRLTVL.

This chain joins TRBV7-2 and TRBJ1-6, with TRBD1 matching 8 bases. Losses at the gene ends were 5 bases for V and 10 bases for J; bases not matched to a gene: 13. Germline V gene lookup returns CDR1 SGHTA and CDR2 FQGNSA. This CDR3 contains 16 residues. The DNA of the CDR3 is TGTGCCAGCAGCCTCGCCAGGACAGGGAGCAAATCACCCCTCCACTTT. This encodes CASSLARTGSKSPLHF.